Given below is one TCR beta chain in context. V dropped 10 bases and J dropped 2; count of bases not matched to a gene: 6. The CDR3 consists of 14 residues. Germline CDR1 LNHDA, CDR2 SQIVND (reference sequence). The data are from a study of blood T cell repertoires in COVID-19. Here immunoSEQ multiplex PCR was the method, and the copy in TCRdb shows in-frame clones only, minus some. The top ten clones hold approximately 3% of a sample with approximately 28,000 clones, about nine tenths of them seen once. This TCR came from a human donor in a cohort sampled during active COVID-19. The chain carries TRBV19 and TRBJ2-3; 10 bases line up with TRBD1. The sample consisted of peripheral blood. CDR3 sequence (DNA): TGTGCCACCCGACAGGGGGCAAACACAGATACGCAGTATTTT. Protein product: CATRQGANTDTQYF.